The 25 T cell receptor beta chains presented below share a single source sample, sequenced in a study of regulatory T cells in long-lasting Graves disease (dated by TCRdb to the early 2020s). Sample time point, as interpreted from the label and publication: persistent/refractory GD, antithyroid drugs over 5 years with positive TRAb. RNA was extracted from PBMCs in TRIzol for both TCR sequencing and RNA sequencing. The library came from multiplex PCR. Sequencer: Illumina HiSeq 4000. CDR3 regions were amplified by Arm-PCR with iRepertoire HTBI primers to construct TCR beta libraries. Starting from the raw public reads, TCRdb applied fastp trimming at Q25, assembled clones with MiXCR and retained in-frame beta chains. Rows with a matching CDR3 protein are joined into one entry that keeps the most common DNA and genes. This sample lists 350,000 to 450,000 distinct CDR3 sequences; 20% to 25% were detected once. The ten top clones hold around a quarter of the sample.

Sequencing was performed on peripheral blood mononuclear cells (PBMCs), taken when the disease was refractory, from a patient treated with antithyroid drugs. All receptors come from a woman between 40 and 55 years old with Graves disease. Donor details come from another sample of the same person, matched by shared clones.

This clonotype occurred many times. This chain uses TRBV7-8 with TRBJ2-5; 9 nucleotides match TRBD1. There are 14 residues in the CDR3. Germline CDR1 SGHVS, CDR2 FQNEAQ. Losses at the gene ends were 5 bases for V and 6 bases for J; bases not matched to a gene: 7. CDR3 sequence (DNA): TGTGCCAGCAGCGGGACAGGGTCGGGGAAGACCCAGTACTTC. This gives the protein CASSGTGSGKTQYF.

The V gene is TRBV12-3 or TRBV12-4, the J gene TRBJ1-1, with 9 bases fitting TRBD1. V lost 9 bases to trimming and J lost 10 bases; unmatched junction nucleotides: 6. This CDR3 spans 11 amino acids. CDR3 sequence (DNA): TGTGCCAGTGGGACAGGGAGGGGAGCTTTCTTT. This encodes CASGTGRGAFF.

The chain recombines TRBV28 with TRBJ1-3, with a weak D call TRBD1 (5 bases). CDR3 size: 16 residues. Germline CDR1 MDHEN, CDR2 SYDVKM. V was clipped by 6 bases and J by 3 bases, with 18 bases between them. The CDR3 DNA reads as TGTGCCAGCAGGAAAATACAGGTAGAAGGTGGAAACACCATATATTTT. This codes for CASRKIQVEGGNTIYF.

At least ten counts were recorded for this clonotype. The V and J genes are TRBV28 and TRBJ2-7; 7 bases are a match to TRBD2. CDR3 length: 14 amino acids. V lost 2 bases, J lost 6 bases, and 7 bases stayed unmatched. Germline CDR1 is MDHEN and CDR2 is SYDVKM. In nucleotides, the CDR3 is TGTGCCAGCAGTTTAACCGGGAGGAATGGCGAGCAGTACTTC. Its protein product is CASSLTGRNGEQYF.

This clonotype was observed at least ten times. The chain couples TRBV2 to TRBJ2-7, with D possibly TRBD1 on 5 matching bases. This CDR3 has 20 residues. From germline, CDR1 is SNHLY and CDR2 FYNNEI. V was clipped by 3 bases and J by 4 bases, with 31 bases between them. CDR3 nucleotides: TGTGCCAGCAGTGATTTCTACACGGACAAGCTGATAAGGCGTCGTTACGAGCAGTACTTC. This codes for CASSDFYTDKLIRRRYEQYF.

The table lists this clonotype with many counts. The genes are TRBV28 and TRBJ2-7, with a weak D call TRBD1 (5 bases). Per germline, CDR1 MDHEN and CDR2 SYDVKM. This CDR3 contains 16 residues. Trimming shortened V by 3 bases and J by 4 bases, and 19 bases separated the two germline ends. The CDR3 is CASSFAQRQFFYEQYF. CDR3 sequence (DNA): TGTGCCAGCAGTTTTGCCCAGAGACAGTTTTTTTACGAGCAGTACTTC. Full variable domain (outside the CDR3, taken from reference TRBV28 and TRBJ2-7): DVKVTQSSRYLVKRTGEKVFLECVQDMDHENMFWYRQDPGLGLRLIYFSYDVKMKEKGDIPEGYSVSREKKERFSLILESASTNQTSMYLCASSFAQRQFFYEQYFGPGTRLTVT.

This clonotype appeared a few times. This sequence joins TRBV28 and TRBJ2-7; weak D call: TRBD1 (6 bases). Germline CDR1 is MDHEN and CDR2 is SYDVKM. Trimming stripped 6 bases from V and 6 bases from J, with 27 bases between. The CDR3 spans 17 residues. The CDR3 DNA sequence: TGTGCCAGCAGCAGAGACCCGGGACACTACCCCGATGGCGAGCAGTACTTC. Its translation is CASSRDPGHYPDGEQYF.

Note on this clonotype: At one of its ends the junction is not consistent with the germline gene, which may arise from a read error. This chain uses TRBV29-1 with TRBJ2-7, with a tentative D call TRBD1 (6 bases). CDR3 size: 11 residues. Germline V lookup: CDR1 SQVTM, CDR2 ANQGSEA. CDR3 in amino acids: CSVVRGYERYF. CDR3 nucleotides: TGCAGCGTTGTCAGGGGCTACGAGCGGTACTTC.

The rearrangement links TRBV19 to TRBJ2-1; D possibly matches TRBD1 or TRBD2 (5 bases each). This CDR3 is 15 amino acids long. Per germline, CDR1 LNHDA and CDR2 SQIVND (reference sequence). With 6 bases removed from V and 5 bases from J, the gap between germline ends came to 17 bases. As DNA, the CDR3 is TGTGCCAGTAGACAACGAGGGGTGGGCAACAATGAGCAGTTCTTC. It yields the protein CASRQRGVGNNEQFF.

This chain's CDR3 is CASSPFDSAVGQETQYF. The CDR3 coding sequence is TGTGCCAGCTCACCATTTGATTCGGCTGTGGGACAAGAGACCCAGTACTTC. The J gene is TRBJ2-5, the V gene TRBV18; D not certain. Germline V gene lookup returns CDR1 KGHSH and CDR2 LQKENI. This CDR3 is built from 17 residues. Trimming took off 2 bases at V and 2 bases at J, with 18 bases between the two ends.

The J gene is TRBJ2-2, the V gene TRBV20-1; D may match TRBD1 or TRBD2 (6 bases each). The CDR3 totals 14 residues. Trimming removed 6 bases from V and 5 bases from J, with 16 bases in between. The germline V gene encodes CDR1 DFQATT and CDR2 SNEGSKA (reference sequence). The CDR3: CSAQGTLATGELFF. The CDR3 DNA reads TGCAGTGCCCAGGGGACTTTGGCTACCGGGGAGCTGTTTTTT.

A note on this clonotype: Germline and junction disagree at one end, which may indicate a read error. This chain joins TRBV19 and TRBJ1-5; D perhaps matches TRBD1 (6 bases). There are 13 residues in the CDR3. The germline V gene encodes CDR1 LNHDA and CDR2 SQIVND (reference sequence). CDR3 in amino acids: CASSLDRNQPHHF. DNA for the CDR3: TGTGCCAGTAGTTTAGACAGGAATCAGCCCCATCATTTT. The variable domain in full, with the rest retrieved from reference TRBV19 and TRBJ1-5, is DGGITQSPKYLFRKEGQNVTLSCEQNLNHDAMYWYRQDPGQGLRLIYYSQIVNDFQKGDIAEGYSVSREKKESFPLTVTSAQKNPTAFYLCASSLDRNQPHHFGDGTRLSIL.

About this clonotype itself: The germline gene is not matched at one end of the junction; a read error may be the cause. The chain recombines TRBV28 with TRBJ1-3; D is uncertain. Germline V CDR1 and CDR2: MDHEN, SYDVKM. The CDR3 is made up of 14 amino acids. CDR3 DNA sequence: TGTGCCAGCAGTCCTCGAAGCTCTGGAAACACCATGTATTTT. Translation: CASSPRSSGNTMYF.

This clonotype was seen repeatedly, ten times or more. The chain recombines TRBV20-1 with TRBJ2-7; 10 bases are shared with TRBD2. J gave up 5 bases and V 2 bases, and 12 bases lay outside the gene matches. Germline CDR1 DFQATT, CDR2 SNEGSKA (reference sequence). The CDR3 spans 16 residues. The DNA for the CDR3 is TGCAGTGCTAGAAGCCTAGCGGGGGCAGAATTAAACGAGCAGTACTTC. It encodes CSARSLAGAELNEQYF.

Many counts were recorded for this clonotype. V usage is TRBV12-3 or TRBV12-4 and J usage is TRBJ2-5; 9 nucleotides match TRBD1. Trimming took 6 bases from V and 5 from J; bases not matched to a gene: 4. CDR3 length: 13 amino acids. CDR3 nucleotide sequence: TGTGCCAGCAGCAGGACAGGGGATGAGACCCAGTACTTC. This translates into CASSRTGDETQYF.

This clonotype has only a few counts. This chain uses TRBV4-2 with TRBJ2-5, with D maybe TRBD1 (6 bases). This CDR3 contains 15 residues. Per germline, CDR1 LGHNA and CDR2 YNFKEQ. The V and J ends lost 0 bases and 4 bases respectively, with 12 bases between them. The CDR3 is CASSQDGDTLETQYF. CDR3 sequence (DNA): TGTGCCAGCAGCCAAGATGGGGACACCCTAGAGACCCAGTACTTC.

This clonotype was seen repeatedly, ten times or more. The CDR3 region has the DNA TGCAGCGTTGTAAGAGGGGATGGCACTGAAGCTTTCTTT. Residues: CSVVRGDGTEAFF. V and J are TRBV29-1 and TRBJ1-1, with D tentatively TRBD1 (5 bases). Germline lookup yields CDR1 SQVTM and CDR2 ANQGSEA. This CDR3 has 13 amino acids. V shed 4 bases and J shed 4 bases, with 13 bases lying between them.

At least ten counts were recorded for this clonotype. This chain connects TRBV2 to TRBJ2-7; D tentatively fits TRBD1 or TRBD2 (5 bases each). The length of the CDR3 is 14 residues. The V gene lost 5 bases and the J gene lost 0 bases, with 11 bases spanning the gap. Germline lookup yields CDR1 SNHLY and CDR2 FYNNEI. CDR3 loop: CASSPRDHSYEQYF. DNA of the CDR3: TGTGCCAGCAGTCCCCGGGACCACTCCTACGAGCAGTACTTC.

This clonotype has a count of ten or more. V is TRBV11-2 and J is TRBJ2-7, with D perhaps TRBD2 (6 bases). Trimming took 5 bases from V and 0 from J, leaving 26 bases between them. Per germline, CDR1 SGHAT and CDR2 FQNNGV. The CDR3 spans 19 residues. The CDR3 DNA follows: TGTGCCAGCAGCCCTCTCACTTGGACTAACCGAGTTAGCTCCTACGAGCAGTACTTC. Translating gives CASSPLTWTNRVSSYEQYF.

This clonotype was recorded many times. The chain is built from TRBV2 and TRBJ2-7; D possibly corresponds to TRBD1 (6 bases). The CDR3 is made up of 15 amino acids. The V end lost 7 bases, the J end lost 0 bases, and 16 bases lay between the germline ends. Germline assignment: CDR1 SNHLY and CDR2 FYNNEI. The DNA for the CDR3 is TGTGCCAGCAATCTGGACAGTTCGAGCTCCTACGAGCAGTACTTC. Translating gives CASNLDSSSSYEQYF.

The sample holds one count of this clonotype. The J gene is TRBJ2-1, the V gene TRBV6-2 or TRBV6-3; the D gene could be TRBD1 or TRBD2 (5 bases each). Germline values: CDR1 MNHEY, CDR2 SVGEGT. This CDR3 is built from 16 residues. Between the trimmed V and J ends, which lost 6 bases and 3 bases, there was a span of 18 bases. CDR3 protein: CASSNPGPGFYNEQFF. The CDR3 DNA reads as TGTGCCAGCAGCAACCCGGGACCGGGCTTCTACAATGAGCAGTTCTTC.

The V and J genes are TRBV27 and TRBJ2-7, with D possibly TRBD2 on 6 matching bases. Germline CDR1 MNHEY, CDR2 SMNVEV (reference sequence). This CDR3 is 15 amino acids long. V was pared by 2 bases and J by 1 base, with 12 bases between. The CDR3, as DNA: TGTGCCAGCAGTTTAAGGGACTCCAATTCCTACGAGCAGTACTTC. It translates to CASSLRDSNSYEQYF.

A word on this clonotype: A much larger clone lies one base from this, so it may be a read error. This chain connects TRBV20-1 to TRBJ2-4; D possibly corresponds to TRBD1 (6 bases). CDR1 and CDR2 from the germline V gene are DFQATT and SNEGSKA (reference sequence). V lost 4 bases and J lost 8, with 6 bases in between. The CDR3 extends over 10 amino acids. CDR3 nucleotide sequence: TGCAGTGCTAAGGGGGACATTCAGTACTTC. Translation: CSAKGDIQYF.

This clonotype was detected ten times or more. The rearrangement joins TRBV20-1 to TRBJ2-7; no definite D call. Germline loops: CDR1 DFQATT, CDR2 SNEGSKA (reference sequence). The length of the CDR3 is 16 residues. V was trimmed by 0 bases and J by 2 bases, leaving 17 bases between them. The CDR3 nucleotides are TGCAGTGCTAGAGATCCGCCCCCCCGAATTACCTACGAGCAGTACTTC. It translates to CSARDPPPRITYEQYF.

This clonotype was seen ten or more times. This chain joins TRBV7-8 and TRBJ1-5; D uncertain. Germline V gives CDR1 SGHVS, CDR2 FQNEAQ. V lost 1 base, J lost 0 bases, and 13 bases lay in between. CDR3 size: 17 residues. The CDR3 sequence is CASSLGRVGLSNQPQHF. CDR3 nucleotides: TGTGCCAGCAGCTTAGGACGTGTCGGACTTAGCAATCAGCCCCAGCATTTT. Full variable domain (outside the CDR3, taken from reference TRBV7-8 and TRBJ1-5): GAGVSQSPRYKVAKRGQDVALRCDPISGHVSLFWYQQALGQGPEFLTYFQNEAQLDKSGLPSDRFFAERPEGSVSTLKIQRTQQEDSAVYLCASSLGRVGLSNQPQHFGDGTRLSIL.